This paragraph covers one TCR beta chain sequence. These data originate in a study of immune evolution from preneoplasia to lung adenocarcinoma. TCRdb keeps only in-frame clones here, not all; method: immunoSEQ multiplex PCR. Of 25,000 to 30,000 clones listed, about two thirds are singletons. Macro-dissection enriched premalignant or tumor cells before nucleic acid extraction. Sequencing input: FFPE invasive lung adenocarcinoma tissue. This TCR was recovered from a person aged 55 to 70 with invasive lung adenocarcinoma. Some clones in this sample may be carry-over from other donors' samples.

CDR3 DNA: TGCGCCAGCAGGAATGGGGGACAGAACAATCAGCCCCAGCATTTT. This encodes CASRNGGQNNQPQHF. This chain joins TRBV10-2 and TRBJ1-5; 7 positions match TRBD1. The V gene's germline CDR1 is WSHSY and CDR2 SAAADI. V shed 6 bases, J shed 3 bases, and the junction held 8 bases outside the gene matches. The CDR3 is 15 amino acids.